The TCR beta chain under discussion was sequenced for a study of T cell responses to AZD1222 COVID-19 vaccine. Study outcomes and limitations: Seropositive AZD1222 recipients at baseline numbered only five or six. Most donors were white British, females outnumbered males, and clonal diversity was possibly underestimated. As reported, nearly half of all spike-specific TCRs target variant regions that are unmutated. Every sample of the repertoires postdated the peak T cell response.

Profiling relied on immunoSEQ multiplex PCR, and the TCRdb table lists in-frame clones only, not all of them. The sample has fewer than 150,000 clones, approximately 92% seen once; the top ten hold around 8.2%. Per the germline V gene, CDR1 is LNHDA and CDR2 is SQIVND (reference sequence). There are 13 residues in the CDR3. V lost 9 bases and J 3 bases, leaving 11 bases between the germline ends. Worth noting for this clone: Its antigen is as yet unknown.

The V call is TRBV19, the J call TRBJ1-4; D unclear. Sequences were derived from peripheral blood, sampled 28 days after the second AZD1222 dose. This clonotype was obtained from an adult who received the AZD1222 COVID-19 vaccine. For the CDR3, the DNA is TGTGCCAGCGCGGCGGTTTCTAATGAAAAACTGTTTTTT. It is translated as CASAAVSNEKLFF.